A single sample is the source of the 2 T cell receptor beta chains below, sequenced in a study of blood T cells in healthy people across ages. A J-beta primer mix and a sample-barcoded 5' primer were used in a second PCR of about 7 to 12 cycles. One entry per CDR3 protein, called by TCRdb with MiXCR from the 5' RACE reads. This sample has hundreds of thousands of distinct CDR3 sequences; 20% to 25% occur once, and the top ten carry around 21%. Sequencing was done on a sample of blood. Every receptor here comes from a man between 70 and 80 years old in good health.

This clonotype was seen many times. The V and J genes are TRBV7-9 and TRBJ1-2; TRBD1 agrees at 9 bases. CDR3 length: 17 amino acids. Germline V gene data show CDR1 as SEHNR and CDR2 as FQNEAQ (reference sequence). Trimming cost V 4 bases and J 10 bases; bases outside gene matches: 19. In DNA, the CDR3 is TGTGCCAGCAGCTACAACTCAGGGACAGGGAAGGGTAGAGACTACACCTTC. Translated, it gives CASSYNSGTGKGRDYTF.

The genes are TRBV20-1 and TRBJ2-5; 10 bases map to TRBD1. Germline V gene data show CDR1 as DFQATT and CDR2 as SNEGSKA (reference sequence). With V trimmed by 5 bases and J by 2 bases, 11 bases remained unmatched. There are 16 residues in the CDR3. DNA of the CDR3: TGCAGTGCTGTCCGGGACAGGGGAGCGGGGCAAGAGACCCAGTACTTC. Protein: CSAVRDRGAGQETQYF.